These 30 T cell receptor beta chains were all obtained from the same sample, sequenced in a study of CD8 T cells in ankylosing spondylitis. TCRdb processed the 5' RACE reads anew with MiXCR; each CDR3 protein has one entry. This table has about 340,000 distinct CDR3 sequences, roughly 14% appearing once. The material sequenced was blood, either unsorted or a sorted T cell fraction (not recorded which). The receptors were sampled from a male donor with ankylosing spondylitis or in good health (not recorded which).

This clonotype was found many times. V and J are TRBV29-1 and TRBJ1-2; TRBD1 is a possible D gene (6 bases). CDR1 and CDR2 (germline): SQVTM, ANQGSEA. V was pared by 4 bases and J by 0 bases, with 9 bases between. The CDR3 has 13 amino acids. The CDR3 loop reads CSVVGGTNYGYTF. The CDR3 DNA is TGCAGCGTTGTAGGGGGGACTAACTATGGCTACACCTTC.

DNA for the CDR3: TGTGCCAGCAGTTCCCTGGGGCGGGGGAACACAGATACGCAGTATTTT. Translating gives CASSSLGRGNTDTQYF. The rearrangement uses TRBV12-3 or TRBV12-4 and TRBJ2-3; 7 bases agree with TRBD2. This CDR3 has 16 residues. Losses at the gene ends were 4 bases for V and 2 bases for J; bases not matched to a gene: 9.

The chain combines TRBV19 with TRBJ2-4; 8 nucleotides agree with TRBD1. This CDR3 region has 15 residues. V lost 4 bases to trimming and J lost 0 bases; unmatched junction nucleotides: 2. In germline, CDR1 is LNHDA, CDR2 SQIVND (reference sequence). In DNA form, the CDR3 reads TGTGCCAGTAGTACAGGGGGCCCAGCCAAAAACATTCAGTACTTC. Amino acids: CASSTGGPAKNIQYF.

Only a few counts were recorded for this clonotype. The chain joins TRBV2 to TRBJ1-3; D unclear. CDR1 is SNHLY, CDR2 FYNNEI, per germline. The CDR3 has 12 amino acids. V shed 10 bases and J shed 0 bases, with 7 bases lying between them. This CDR3 reads CAKKSSGNTIYF. In DNA, the CDR3 is TGTGCCAAGAAAAGCTCTGGAAACACCATATATTTT. Using reference TRBV2 and TRBJ1-3 for the parts outside the CDR3, the full variable domain is EPEVTQTPSHQVTQMGQEVILRCVPISNHLYFYWYRQILGQKVEFLVSFYNNEISEKSEIFDDQFSVERPDGSNFTLKIRSTKLEDSAMYFCAKKSSGNTIYFGEGSWLTVV.

For the CDR3, the DNA is TGCGCCAGCAGCGTATTGGGGACAGCCTACGAGCAGTACTTC. As protein: CASSVLGTAYEQYF. The rearrangement links TRBV5-1 to TRBJ2-7; 7 bases map to TRBD1. The CDR3 sequence is 14 residues long. Losses at the gene ends were 4 bases for V and 2 bases for J; bases not matched to a gene: 6. Germline assignment: CDR1 SGHRS and CDR2 YFSETQ.

In this sample, this clonotype turned up many times. This chain uses TRBV5-1 with TRBJ1-1; D uncertain. The length of the CDR3 is 13 residues. Trimming pared 0 bases from V and 1 base from J, leaving 4 bases between. Germline V lookup: CDR1 SGHRS, CDR2 YFSETQ. The CDR3 reads CASSLDSNTEAFF. For the CDR3, the DNA is TGCGCCAGCAGCTTGGACTCGAACACTGAAGCTTTCTTT.

This chain joins TRBV12-3 or TRBV12-4 and TRBJ2-7; 8 bases fit TRBD1. Germline trimming cut 5 bases from V and 3 bases from J; bases unmatched to any gene: 6. There are 14 residues in the CDR3. The CDR3 loop is CASSNGQGGYEQYF. Here the CDR3 DNA reads TGTGCCAGCAGTAACGGACAGGGCGGCTACGAGCAGTACTTC.

This clonotype was observed a few times. The chain is built from TRBV6-5 and TRBJ2-7; 9 bases map to TRBD1. Germline values: CDR1 MNHEY, CDR2 SVGAGI. V lost 6 bases, J lost 6 bases, and 3 bases stayed unmatched. This CDR3 is 12 amino acids long. The CDR3 coding sequence is TGTGCCAGCAGCCCGACAGGGGGCGAGCAGTACTTC. Translating it yields CASSPTGGEQYF.

This clonotype was seen many times. The rearrangement links TRBV5-1 to TRBJ1-6, with D unresolved. The V gene lost 0 bases and the J gene lost 7 bases, with 5 bases spanning the gap. There are 13 residues in the CDR3. Germline lookup yields CDR1 SGHRS and CDR2 YFSETQ. The CDR3 sequence is CASSLETNSPLHF. CDR3 coding DNA: TGCGCCAGCAGCTTGGAAACAAATTCACCCCTCCACTTT.

Ten or more counts support this clonotype. The chain has TRBV18 and TRBJ1-1, with D unresolved. Germline V CDR1 and CDR2: KGHSH, LQKENI. The CDR3 covers 13 residues. V lost 4 bases, J lost 2 bases, and 8 bases lay in between. DNA of the CDR3: TGTGCCAGCTCACTTCAGATAAACACTGAAGCTTTCTTT. Translation gives CASSLQINTEAFF. Full variable domain (outside the CDR3, taken from reference TRBV18 and TRBJ1-1): NAGVMQNPRHLVRRRGQEARLRCSPMKGHSHVYWYRQLPEEGLKFMVYLQKENIIDESGMPKERFSAEFPKEGPSILRIQQVVRGDSAAYFCASSLQINTEAFFGQGTRLTVV.

This chain uses TRBV5-1 with TRBJ2-2; 8 bases fit TRBD1. The V gene end was trimmed by 4 bases and the J gene end by 4 bases; junction bases not matched to a gene: 9. This CDR3 contains 16 residues. Germline-derived CDR1 and CDR2 are SGHRS and YFSETQ. The CDR3 nucleotides read TGCGCCAGCAGCCCGGACAGGGTCGGGGGCACCGGGGAGCTGTTTTTT. This gives the protein CASSPDRVGGTGELFF. Full variable domain (remainder filled in from reference TRBV5-1 and TRBJ2-2): KAGVTQTPRYLIKTRGQQVTLSCSPISGHRSVSWYQQTPGQGLQFLFEYFSETQRNKGNFPGRFSGRQFSNSRSEMNVSTLELGDSALYLCASSPDRVGGTGELFFGEGSRLTVL.

This clonotype has more than one count but fewer than ten. The chain is built from TRBV20-1 and TRBJ2-3; TRBD2 matches 12 bases. V was pared by 3 bases and J by 0 bases, with 1 base of the junction left unmatched. The length of the CDR3 is 15 residues. From germline, CDR1 is DFQATT and CDR2 SNEGSKA (reference sequence). CDR3 region: CSASLAGGSTDTQYF. The CDR3 nucleotides read TGCAGTGCTAGTCTAGCGGGAGGGAGCACAGATACGCAGTATTTT.

As concerns this clonotype: A much larger clone is a single base away; this may be a read error. J is TRBJ2-2 and V is TRBV5-1; no reliable D call. The ends were cut back, 5 bases at V and 7 bases at J, with 15 bases in the middle. The germline V gene encodes CDR1 SGHRS and CDR2 YFSETQ. This CDR3 is 14 amino acids long. This CDR3 reads CASSIFRSIGELFF. The CDR3 DNA reads as TGCGCCAGCAGTATCTTCCGATCCATCGGGGAGCTGTTTTTT.

This clonotype has just a few counts. The V call is TRBV6-5, the J call TRBJ1-5; the D is unclear. Trimming cost V 5 bases and J 8 bases, with 10 bases left between them. The CDR3 runs 12 residues. Germline CDR1 and CDR2: MNHEY and SVGAGI. The CDR3 spells CASSTTEEPQHF. In nucleotides, the CDR3 is TGTGCCAGCAGTACCACAGAGGAGCCCCAGCATTTT.

The CDR3 loop reads CASSLAHGLYEQYF. DNA of the CDR3: TGTGCCAGCAGCTTGGCCCATGGGCTCTACGAGCAGTACTTC. V gene TRBV5-5 combines with J gene TRBJ2-7; no reliable D call. CDR3 size: 14 residues. Germline CDR1 and CDR2: SGHKS and YYEKEE (reference sequence). V lost 0 bases and J lost 3, with 10 bases in between.

This chain connects TRBV11-3 to TRBJ2-3; TRBD2 aligns across 11 bases. Germline V gene sequence: CDR1 SGHNT, CDR2 YENEEA. The CDR3 contains 15 residues. Unmatched junction bases numbered 7, after V lost 6 bases and J lost 5 bases. CDR3 in amino acids: CASSSSGGPRDTQYF. The CDR3 nucleotides read TGTGCCAGCAGTTCTAGCGGGGGGCCGAGAGATACGCAGTATTTT.

As concerns this clonotype: This may come from a read error, since a much larger clone is one base off. This chain connects TRBV29-1 to TRBJ2-4; possible D gene TRBD1, 6 bases. This CDR3 has 13 residues. Looked up from germline, CDR1 is SQVTM and CDR2 is ANQGSEA. Written as DNA, the CDR3 is TGCAGCGTTGATGGGGGCTCGGAAAACACTCAGTACTTC. As protein: CSVDGGSENTQYF.

V usage is TRBV5-1 and J usage is TRBJ2-1; either TRBD1 or TRBD2 may supply D (6 bases each). CDR3 length: 15 residues. Germline V gene data show CDR1 as SGHRS and CDR2 as YFSETQ. V was shortened by 4 bases and J by 8 bases, with 19 bases between the two germline ends. The CDR3 DNA reads as TGCGCCAGCAGCACGGGGGCGGGCCGAGGTGATGAGCAGTTCTTC. It specifies CASSTGAGRGDEQFF. Full variable domain (missing parts from reference TRBV5-1 and TRBJ2-1): KAGVTQTPRYLIKTRGQQVTLSCSPISGHRSVSWYQQTPGQGLQFLFEYFSETQRNKGNFPGRFSGRQFSNSRSEMNVSTLELGDSALYLCASSTGAGRGDEQFFGPGTRLTVL.

This clonotype was observed a handful of times. The chain recombines TRBV5-1 with TRBJ2-2; D might be TRBD2 (6 bases). This CDR3 is built from 16 residues. Trimming cost V 0 bases and J 3 bases, with 12 bases left between them. Germline V gene lookup returns CDR1 SGHRS and CDR2 YFSETQ. The CDR3 region is CASSLASSAYTGELFF. CDR3 coding DNA: TGCGCCAGCAGCTTGGCCTCTAGCGCGTACACCGGGGAGCTGTTTTTT.

In its sample, this clonotype was seen many times. J is TRBJ2-5 and V is TRBV29-1; 7 bases are a match to TRBD1. Germline V lookup: CDR1 SQVTM, CDR2 ANQGSEA. V was clipped by 5 bases and J by 1 base; unmatched bases: 7. The CDR3 consists of 14 residues. The CDR3 reads CSVYPRDSQETQYF. The CDR3 DNA reads as TGCAGCGTTTACCCCCGGGACAGCCAAGAGACCCAGTACTTC.

The table lists this clonotype with a few counts. J is TRBJ2-7 and V is TRBV21-1; the D segment call TRBD1 is taken from the table without a DNA check. TRBV21-1 is an annotated pseudogene. The CDR3 consists of 14 residues. CDR3 DNA: TGTGCCAGCAGCAAGGGTAGGGGGCACTACGAGCAGTACTTC. Translation gives CASSKGRGHYEQYF.

This clonotype was observed many times. The chain links TRBV29-1 to TRBJ2-1, with D possibly being TRBD2 (7 bases). CDR1 is SQVTM, CDR2 ANQGSEA, per germline. Trimming removed 7 bases from V and 6 bases from J, with 16 bases in between. CDR3 length: 13 amino acids. CDR3 sequence reads: CSAVGGGFNEQFF. CDR3 in DNA: TGCAGCGCTGTAGGGGGGGGGTTCAATGAGCAGTTCTTC.

This clonotype has more than one count but fewer than ten. J is TRBJ2-7 and V is TRBV20-1; possibly TRBD1 for D (6 bases). The ends were cut back, 3 bases at V and 5 bases at J, with 20 bases in the middle. The CDR3 covers 15 residues. Germline CDR1 is DFQATT and CDR2 is SNEGSKA (reference sequence). Here the CDR3 DNA reads TGCAGTGCTAGCTCGGCACCGGGACACCCCGACGAGCAGTACTTC. Its translation: CSASSAPGHPDEQYF.

This clonotype has only a few counts. CDR3 sequence reads: CASSEPWTDEAFF. The CDR3 DNA reads TGTGCCAGCAGTGAACCCTGGACAGATGAAGCTTTCTTT. This rearrangement joins TRBV25-1 to TRBJ1-1, with TRBD1 as a possible D gene (6 bases). Germline V lookup: CDR1 MGHDK, CDR2 SYGVNS. The CDR3 runs 13 residues. With 2 bases removed from V and 7 bases from J, the gap between germline ends came to 11 bases.

V usage is TRBV20-1 and J usage is TRBJ2-3, with 8 bases identical to TRBD1. Trimming at V came to 6 bases and at J to 7 bases, leaving 6 bases not matched to a gene. The CDR3 covers 12 residues. Germline CDR1 DFQATT, CDR2 SNEGSKA (reference sequence). CDR3 residues: CSAAPGGNTQYF. The DNA for the CDR3 is TGCAGTGCGGCGCCAGGGGGCAATACGCAGTATTTT.

This clonotype turned up a few times. CDR3 amino acids: CAWSVGRGAYNEQFF. CDR3 DNA sequence: TGTGCCTGGAGTGTGGGCAGGGGAGCCTACAATGAGCAGTTCTTC. The rearrangement links TRBV30 to TRBJ2-1; D perhaps matches TRBD1 (6 bases). The CDR3 length is 15 residues. Trimming pared 0 bases from V and 2 bases from J, leaving 11 bases between. CDR1 and CDR2 (germline): GTSNPN, SVGIG (reference sequence).

In its sample, this clonotype was seen a few times. This chain connects TRBV14 to TRBJ1-2; D not resolved. This CDR3 comprises 13 residues. The ends were cut back, 1 base at V and 7 bases at J, with 10 bases in the middle. CDR1 SGHDN and CDR2 FVKESK come from the germline V gene. The CDR3: CASSQAPVGGYTF. In nucleotides, the CDR3 is TGTGCCAGCAGCCAAGCACCTGTAGGTGGCTACACCTTC.

This rearrangement joins TRBV5-1 to TRBJ2-7; 8 nucleotides align to TRBD1. In germline, CDR1 is SGHRS, CDR2 YFSETQ. This CDR3 region has 15 residues. V dropped 0 bases and J dropped 2; count of bases not matched to a gene: 4. The CDR3: CASSLDQGATYEQYF. CDR3 sequence (DNA): TGCGCCAGCAGCTTGGACCAGGGGGCCACCTACGAGCAGTACTTC.

V gene TRBV6-5 combines with J gene TRBJ2-2, with D possibly matching TRBD2 (5 bases). Per germline, CDR1 MNHEY and CDR2 SVGAGI. The CDR3 consists of 12 residues. Deletions cut 3 bases from V and 7 bases from J, with 6 bases between. The DNA of the CDR3 is TGTGCCAGCAGTTATGAGGGCGGGGAGCTGTTTTTT. It translates to CASSYEGGELFF.

The table lists this clonotype with a few counts. V usage is TRBV24-1 and J usage is TRBJ2-1, with no clear D. This CDR3 has 13 amino acids. CDR1 KGHDR and CDR2 SFDVKD come from the germline V gene. V lost 2 bases, J lost 9 bases, and 10 bases lay in between. The CDR3 loop is CATSDSSVGEQFF. The CDR3 DNA reads as TGTGCCACCAGTGATTCGTCAGTAGGTGAGCAGTTCTTC.